This T cell receptor beta chain was identified during a study of CD8 T cells in Susac syndrome (dated by TCRdb to about 2019). Study-wide context: The study used repertoire sequencing to test whether antigen drove CD8+ T cell activation and differentiation in Susac syndrome. The study compared CD8+ T cell repertoire clonality among roughly 12 healthy donors, about 14 Susac syndrome patients and some 16 multiple sclerosis patients.

Broader findings and caveats from the paper: The study acknowledged that relatively few individuals were included in the TCR sequencing and HLA analysis.

RNA was extracted using the RNeasy kit, and about 0.45 to 1 microgram was reverse transcribed with random hexamers. The immunoSEQ multiplex PCR assay, which covers 54 Vbeta and 13 Jbeta segments, was used to amplify TCR beta CDR3 regions. Bias from PCR amplification was corrected by using a synthetic template baseline for primer optimization and for computational correction. The source study handled its data this way. Only productive sequences were kept, with reads annotated to V, D and J genes according to IMGT and analyzed in immunoSEQ Analyzer. To calculate clonality, Shannon entropy was normalized by log2 of the number of productive unique sequences and then subtracted from one. Public and private clones were assessed among the 100 most prevalent clones of each patient and control. Clones were defined as Susac-specific if absent from the healthy and MS cohorts, from around 1,000 published viral clones and from other ImmuneACCESS disease sequences. TCRdb passed the public sequencing reads through fastp at Q25 and MiXCR, retaining productive beta sequences. Identical CDR3 proteins give one entry, which carries the most common genes and DNA. TCRdb assigned the V and J calls; the authors' analysis was not used. This sample is represented by 95,000 to 150,000 distinct CDR3 sequences; more than 80% of them were singletons. Of the sample, less than 0.4% falls within the top ten clones.

CDR1 and CDR2, per the germline V gene, are SQVTM and ANQGSEA. V loses 5 bases, J loses 3 bases, and the germline ends lie 4 bases apart. The CDR3 has 11 amino acids, counting the end cysteine and phenylalanine. This entry keeps only the CDR3 DNA: 33 bases, framed from base 1. Peripheral blood CD8+ and CD4+ T cells from healthy donors, Susac syndrome patients and multiple sclerosis patients were profiled using high-throughput TCR beta sequencing. Treatment-naive patients with stable or active relapsing-remitting disease fulfilling revised McDonald criteria were used as multiple sclerosis controls. CD8+ TEMRA cells were enriched by FACS, while bulk CD8+ and CD4+ T cells were purified by magnetic negative isolation. Blood was drawn into EDTA tubes, processed within 24 hours, and PBMCs were isolated by density gradient centrifugation. PBMCs intended for TCR sequencing were cryopreserved in liquid nitrogen and were subsequently thawed in a 37 degrees C water bath. Purity of sorted or isolated CD4+, CD8+ and CD8+ TEMRA cells was at least 90%.

Points on this clonotype: Its antigen remains unidentified. Base qualities are not provided; no much larger clone lies one nucleotide away.

The V gene is TRBV29-1 and the J gene is TRBJ1-4, with the D gene too uncertain to name. The TCR originated in a human donor with multiple sclerosis. What was sequenced was CD8+ T cells from PBMCs. This receptor carries the CDR3 CSVCSNEKLFF. The DNA sequence is TGCAGCGTTTGCTCTAATGAAAAACTGTTTTTT. Beyond the CDR3, the reference TRBV29-1 and TRBJ1-4 genes provide the residues; the full variable domain reads: SAVISQKPSRDICQRGTSLTIQCQVDSQVTMMFWYRQQPGQSLTLIATANQGSEATYESGFVIDKFPISRPNLTFSTLTVSNMSPEDSSIYLCSVCSNEKLFFGSGTQLSVL.